A single sample gave rise to the 15 T cell receptor beta chains below, sequenced in a study of early stage breast cancer tumors. Sequenced by immunoSEQ multiplex PCR; TCRdb stores in-frame clones only, minus some. The profile covers 11,000 to 15,000 clones, with roughly 83% appearing a single time and 6% to 9.5% taken by the ten largest. Sequenced sample: normal breast tissue next to the tumor. Source of these receptors: a person aged 50-59 years with breast cancer.

The V gene is TRBV7-6, the J gene TRBJ1-1, with D perhaps matching TRBD1 (5 bases). CDR1 is SGHVS and CDR2 is FNYEAQ in the germline V gene. The germline V and J ends were trimmed by 1 base and 0 bases, with 6 bases remaining between them. The CDR3 extends over 14 amino acids. CDR3 DNA: TGTGCCAGCAGCTTAGGACAGCTGAACACTGAAGCTTTCTTT. Its translation: CASSLGQLNTEAFF.

The chain joins TRBV4-3 to TRBJ2-7; D tentatively fits TRBD1 or TRBD2 (6 bases each). Germline loops: CDR1 LGHNA, CDR2 YSLEER. This CDR3 is 16 amino acids long. The germline V and J ends were trimmed by 2 bases and 3 bases, with 17 bases remaining between them. CDR3 in amino acids: CASSQRGVGINYEQYF. CDR3 nucleotide sequence: TGCGCCAGCAGCCAAAGGGGGGTGGGGATTAACTACGAGCAGTACTTC.

J is TRBJ2-2 and V is TRBV4-3, with TRBD1 matching over 11 bases. This CDR3 has 15 residues. Germline V CDR1 and CDR2: LGHNA, YSLEER. Trimming cost V 5 bases and J 8 bases; bases outside gene matches: 7. The CDR3 coding sequence is TGCGCCAGCAGCTATGGACAGGGGGCCGGTGGGGAGCTGTTTTTT. Residues: CASSYGQGAGGELFF.

The chain recombines TRBV2 with TRBJ2-7, with D unclear. The CDR3 length is 13 residues. V dropped 3 bases and J dropped 2 bases, with 8 bases sitting between them. The germline CDR1 and CDR2 sequences are SNHLY and FYNNEI. The CDR3 reads CASSDWYPYEQYF. The CDR3 nucleotides are TGTGCCAGCAGTGATTGGTACCCCTACGAGCAGTACTTC.

The V call is TRBV11-2, the J call TRBJ2-1, with D possibly matching TRBD2 (6 bases). The CDR3 has 14 residues. Trimming pared 4 bases from V and 4 bases from J, leaving 11 bases between. The germline gives CDR1 SGHAT, CDR2 FQNNGV. The CDR3 loop reads CASSSKDYYNEQFF. The DNA for the CDR3 is TGTGCCAGCAGCTCAAAGGACTATTACAATGAGCAGTTCTTC. Looking up the rest from reference TRBV11-2 and TRBJ2-1 gives the full variable domain: EAGVAQSPRYKIIEKRQSVAFWCNPISGHATLYWYQQILGQGPKLLIQFQNNGVVDDSQLPKDRFSAERLKGVDSTLKIQPAKLEDSAVYLCASSSKDYYNEQFFGPGTRLTVL.

The genes are TRBV29-1 and TRBJ1-2, with D hard to call. The germline gives CDR1 SQVTM, CDR2 ANQGSEA. Trimming took 1 base from V and 9 from J, leaving 24 bases between them. The CDR3 loop spans 16 amino acids. CDR3 sequence: CSVEGPEPILGVSYTF. Written as DNA, the CDR3 is TGCAGCGTTGAAGGCCCTGAACCGATCCTCGGGGTTAGCTACACCTTC.

The chain uses TRBV7-2 and TRBJ2-7; D ambiguous. Trimming stripped 4 bases from V and 9 bases from J, with 10 bases between. Germline lookup yields CDR1 SGHTA and CDR2 FQGNSA. The CDR3 loop spans 11 amino acids. The chain's CDR3 is CASSSLMRQYF. The CDR3 DNA sequence: TGTGCCAGCAGCTCCCTTATGCGGCAGTACTTC.

J is TRBJ2-7 and V is TRBV11-1, with D perhaps matching TRBD1 or TRBD2 (6 bases each). The germline gives CDR1 SGHAT, CDR2 FQDESV (reference sequence). The CDR3 contains 16 residues. The V end was cut by 1 base, the J end by 3 bases, with 16 bases between. CDR3 sequence (DNA): TGTGCCAGCAGCTTAGAAGGGGGTAGCGGTCGCTACGAGCAGTACTTC. It translates to CASSLEGGSGRYEQYF. Full variable domain (missing parts from reference TRBV11-1 and TRBJ2-7): EAEVAQSPRYKITEKSQAVAFWCDPISGHATLYWYRQILGQGPELLVQFQDESVVDDSQLPKDRFSAERLKGVDSTLKIQPAELGDSAMYLCASSLEGGSGRYEQYFGPGTRLTVT.

Concerning this clone itself: The junction shows a germline mismatch at one end, possibly a read error. The chain employs TRBV7-7 and TRBJ2-5; TRBD1 matches at 7 bases. Germline assignment: CDR1 SSHAT and CDR2 FNYEAQ (reference sequence). The CDR3 covers 15 residues. The CDR3 sequence: CASSPRQGRQETQYF. In DNA, the CDR3 is TGTGCTAGCAGCCCTAGACAGGGCCGCCAAGAGACCCAGTACTTC.

The rearrangement uses TRBV7-9 and TRBJ1-5; tentatively, D is TRBD1 (5 bases). The ends were cut back, 1 base at V and 6 bases at J, with 13 bases in the middle. The germline V gene encodes CDR1 SEHNR and CDR2 FQNEAQ (reference sequence). This CDR3 has 15 amino acids. The CDR3 coding sequence is TGTGCCAGCAGCTTAGTAGAACAGGAAGGTCAGCCCCAGCATTTT. It yields the protein CASSLVEQEGQPQHF.

This chain joins TRBV5-4 and TRBJ1-2; 10 bases agree with TRBD1. Germline V gene data show CDR1 as SGHNT and CDR2 as YYREEE (reference sequence). The CDR3 has 16 residues. V lost 4 bases and J lost 0; bases outside the gene matches: 6. The CDR3 nucleotides are TGTGCCAGCAGCCCCGGGACAGGGGTTACTAACTATGGCTACACCTTC. Amino acids: CASSPGTGVTNYGYTF.

The chain carries TRBV9 and TRBJ1-5; weak D call: TRBD1 (6 bases). CDR3 length: 15 residues. The germline gives CDR1 SGDLS, CDR2 YYNGEE. Trimming took 0 bases from V and 0 from J, leaving 7 bases between them. CDR3 sequence: CASSVGGHSNQPQHF. As DNA, the CDR3 is TGTGCCAGCAGCGTAGGGGGGCATAGCAATCAGCCCCAGCATTTT.

The chain is built from TRBV5-8 and TRBJ2-7, with D possibly being TRBD1 or TRBD2 (5 bases each). V shed 3 bases and J shed 3 bases, with 22 bases lying between them. The CDR3 is 17 residues long. Germline CDR1 is SGHTS and CDR2 is YDEGEE. The DNA for the CDR3 is TGTGCCAGCAGCTACGGTGGGACGGCCGGACGGGTCTACGAGCAGTACTTC. It yields the protein CASSYGGTAGRVYEQYF.

Only one count was recorded for this clone. The chain couples TRBV19 to TRBJ2-3; a possible D gene is TRBD2 (6 bases). The germline CDR1 and CDR2 sequences are LNHDA and SQIVND (reference sequence). This CDR3 is built from 16 residues. The V end was cut by 7 bases, the J end by 4 bases, with 21 bases between. The CDR3 is CASMGGLLSRADTQYF. The CDR3 DNA is TGTGCCAGTATGGGGGGACTCCTTTCCCGCGCAGATACGCAGTATTTT. The full variable domain, its missing parts supplied by reference TRBV19 and TRBJ2-3, is DGGITQSPKYLFRKEGQNVTLSCEQNLNHDAMYWYRQDPGQGLRLIYYSQIVNDFQKGDIAEGYSVSREKKESFPLTVTSAQKNPTAFYLCASMGGLLSRADTQYFGPGTRLTVL.

The chain is built from TRBV5-4 and TRBJ2-5; the match to TRBD2 covers 7 bases. Unmatched junction bases numbered 8, after V lost 2 bases and J lost 4 bases. CDR1 is SGHNT, CDR2 YYREEE, per germline (reference sequence). This CDR3 contains 15 residues. CDR3 sequence reads: CASSLFWGGVETQYF. The DNA for the CDR3 is TGTGCCAGCAGCTTATTTTGGGGGGGAGTAGAGACCCAGTACTTC.